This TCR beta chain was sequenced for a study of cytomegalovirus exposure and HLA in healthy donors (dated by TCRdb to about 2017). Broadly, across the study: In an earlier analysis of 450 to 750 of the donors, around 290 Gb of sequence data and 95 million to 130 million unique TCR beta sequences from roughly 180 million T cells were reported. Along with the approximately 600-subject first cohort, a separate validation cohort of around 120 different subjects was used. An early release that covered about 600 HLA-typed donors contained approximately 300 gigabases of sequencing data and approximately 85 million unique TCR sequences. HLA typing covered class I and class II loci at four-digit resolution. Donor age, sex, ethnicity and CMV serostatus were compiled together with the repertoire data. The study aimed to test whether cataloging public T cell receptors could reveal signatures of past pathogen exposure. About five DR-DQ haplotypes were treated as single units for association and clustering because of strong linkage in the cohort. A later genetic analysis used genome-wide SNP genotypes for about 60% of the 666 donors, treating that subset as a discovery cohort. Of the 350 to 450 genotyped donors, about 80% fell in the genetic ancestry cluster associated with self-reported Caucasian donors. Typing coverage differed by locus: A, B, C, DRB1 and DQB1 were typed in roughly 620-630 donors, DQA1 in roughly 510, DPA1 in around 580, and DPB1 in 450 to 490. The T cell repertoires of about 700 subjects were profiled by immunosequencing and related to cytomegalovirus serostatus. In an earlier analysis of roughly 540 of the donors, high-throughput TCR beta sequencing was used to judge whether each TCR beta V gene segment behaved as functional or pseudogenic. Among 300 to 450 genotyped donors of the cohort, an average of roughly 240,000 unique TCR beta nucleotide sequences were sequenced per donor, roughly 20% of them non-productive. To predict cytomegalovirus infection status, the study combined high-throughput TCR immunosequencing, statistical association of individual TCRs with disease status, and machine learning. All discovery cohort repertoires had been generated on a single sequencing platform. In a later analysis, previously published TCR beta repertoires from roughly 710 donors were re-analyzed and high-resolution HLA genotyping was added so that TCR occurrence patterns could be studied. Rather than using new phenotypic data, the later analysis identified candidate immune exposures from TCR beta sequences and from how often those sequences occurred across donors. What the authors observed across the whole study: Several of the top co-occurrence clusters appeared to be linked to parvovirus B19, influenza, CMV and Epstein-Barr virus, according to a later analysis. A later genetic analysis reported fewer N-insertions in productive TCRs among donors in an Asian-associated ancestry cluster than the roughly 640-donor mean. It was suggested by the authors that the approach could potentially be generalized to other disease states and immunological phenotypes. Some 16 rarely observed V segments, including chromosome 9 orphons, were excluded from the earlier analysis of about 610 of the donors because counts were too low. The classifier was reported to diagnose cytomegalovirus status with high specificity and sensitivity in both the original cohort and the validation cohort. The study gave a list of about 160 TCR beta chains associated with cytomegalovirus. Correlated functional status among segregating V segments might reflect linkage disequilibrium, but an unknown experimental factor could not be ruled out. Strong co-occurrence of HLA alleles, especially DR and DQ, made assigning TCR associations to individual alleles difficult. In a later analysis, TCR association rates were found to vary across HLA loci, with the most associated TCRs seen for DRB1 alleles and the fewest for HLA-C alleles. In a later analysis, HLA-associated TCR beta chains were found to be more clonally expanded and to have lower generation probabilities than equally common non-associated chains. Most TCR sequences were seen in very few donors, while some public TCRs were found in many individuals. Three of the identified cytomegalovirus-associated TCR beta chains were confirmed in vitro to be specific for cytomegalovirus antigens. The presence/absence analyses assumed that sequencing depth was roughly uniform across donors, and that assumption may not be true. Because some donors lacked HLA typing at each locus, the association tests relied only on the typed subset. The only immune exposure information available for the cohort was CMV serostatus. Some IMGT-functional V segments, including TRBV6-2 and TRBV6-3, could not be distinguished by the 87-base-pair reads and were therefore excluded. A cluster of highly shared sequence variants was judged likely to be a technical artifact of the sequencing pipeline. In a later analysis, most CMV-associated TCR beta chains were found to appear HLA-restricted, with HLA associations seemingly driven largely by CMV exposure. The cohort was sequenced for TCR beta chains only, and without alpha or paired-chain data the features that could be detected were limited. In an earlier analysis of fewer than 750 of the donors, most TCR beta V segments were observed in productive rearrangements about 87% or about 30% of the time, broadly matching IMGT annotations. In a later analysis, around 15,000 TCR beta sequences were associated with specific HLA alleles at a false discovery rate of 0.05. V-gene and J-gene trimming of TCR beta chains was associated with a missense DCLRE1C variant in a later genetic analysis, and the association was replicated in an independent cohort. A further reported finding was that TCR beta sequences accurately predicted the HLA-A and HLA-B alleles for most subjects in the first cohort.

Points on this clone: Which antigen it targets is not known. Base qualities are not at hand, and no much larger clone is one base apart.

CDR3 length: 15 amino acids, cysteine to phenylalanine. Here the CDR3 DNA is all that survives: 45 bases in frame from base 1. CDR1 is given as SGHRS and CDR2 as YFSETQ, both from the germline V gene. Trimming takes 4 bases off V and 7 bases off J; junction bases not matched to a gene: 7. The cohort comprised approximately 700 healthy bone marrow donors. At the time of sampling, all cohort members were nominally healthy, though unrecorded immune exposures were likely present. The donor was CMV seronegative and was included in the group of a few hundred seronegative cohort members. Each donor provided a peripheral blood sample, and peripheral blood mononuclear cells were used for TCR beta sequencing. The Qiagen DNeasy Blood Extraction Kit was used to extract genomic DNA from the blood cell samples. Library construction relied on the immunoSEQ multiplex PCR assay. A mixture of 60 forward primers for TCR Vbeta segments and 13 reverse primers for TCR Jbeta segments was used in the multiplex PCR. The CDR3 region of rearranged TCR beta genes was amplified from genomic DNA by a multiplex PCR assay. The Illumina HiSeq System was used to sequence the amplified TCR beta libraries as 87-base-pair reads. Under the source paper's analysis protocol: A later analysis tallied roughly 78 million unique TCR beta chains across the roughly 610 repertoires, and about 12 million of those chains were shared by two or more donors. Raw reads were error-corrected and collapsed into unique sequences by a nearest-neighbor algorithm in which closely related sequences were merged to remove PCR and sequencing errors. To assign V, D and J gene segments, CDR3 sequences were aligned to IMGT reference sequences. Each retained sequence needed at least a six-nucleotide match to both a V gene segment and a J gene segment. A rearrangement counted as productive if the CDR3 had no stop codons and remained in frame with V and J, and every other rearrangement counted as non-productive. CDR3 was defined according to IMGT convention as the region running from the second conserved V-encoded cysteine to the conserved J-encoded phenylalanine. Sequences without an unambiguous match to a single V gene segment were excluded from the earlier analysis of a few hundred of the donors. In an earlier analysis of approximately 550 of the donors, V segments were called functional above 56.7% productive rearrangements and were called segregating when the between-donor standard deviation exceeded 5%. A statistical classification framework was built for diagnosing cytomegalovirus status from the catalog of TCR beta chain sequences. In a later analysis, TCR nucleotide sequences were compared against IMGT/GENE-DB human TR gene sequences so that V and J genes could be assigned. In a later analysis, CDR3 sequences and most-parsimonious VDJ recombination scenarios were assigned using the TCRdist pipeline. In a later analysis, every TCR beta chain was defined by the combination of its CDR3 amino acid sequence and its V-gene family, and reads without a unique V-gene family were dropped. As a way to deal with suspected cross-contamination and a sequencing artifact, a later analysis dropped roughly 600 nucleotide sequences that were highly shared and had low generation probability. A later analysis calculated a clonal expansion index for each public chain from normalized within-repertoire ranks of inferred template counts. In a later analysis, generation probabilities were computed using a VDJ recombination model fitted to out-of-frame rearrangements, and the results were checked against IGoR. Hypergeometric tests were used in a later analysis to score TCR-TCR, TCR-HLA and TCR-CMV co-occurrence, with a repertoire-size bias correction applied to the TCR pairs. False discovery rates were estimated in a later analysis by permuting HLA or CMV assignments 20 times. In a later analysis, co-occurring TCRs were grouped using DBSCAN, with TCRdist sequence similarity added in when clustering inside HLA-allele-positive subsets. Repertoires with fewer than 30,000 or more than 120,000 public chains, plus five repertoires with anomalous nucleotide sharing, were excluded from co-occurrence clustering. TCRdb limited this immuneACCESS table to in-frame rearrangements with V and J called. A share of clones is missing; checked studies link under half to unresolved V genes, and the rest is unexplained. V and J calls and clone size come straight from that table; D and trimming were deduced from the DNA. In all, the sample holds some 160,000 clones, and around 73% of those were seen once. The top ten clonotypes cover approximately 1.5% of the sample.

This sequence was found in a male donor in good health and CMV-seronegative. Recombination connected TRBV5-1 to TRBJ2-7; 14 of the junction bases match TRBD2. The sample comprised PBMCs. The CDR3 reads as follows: CASSGPGLAGEEQYF. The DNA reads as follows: TGCGCCAGCAGCGGACCGGGACTAGCGGGAGAAGAGCAGTACTTC.